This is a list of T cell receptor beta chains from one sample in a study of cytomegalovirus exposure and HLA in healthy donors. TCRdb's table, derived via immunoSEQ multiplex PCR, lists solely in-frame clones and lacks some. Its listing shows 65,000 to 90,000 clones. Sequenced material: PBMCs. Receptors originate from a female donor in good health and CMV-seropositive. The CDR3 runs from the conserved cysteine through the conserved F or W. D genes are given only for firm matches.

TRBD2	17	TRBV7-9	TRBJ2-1	TGTGCCAGCAGCTTAATTAAGGGACTAGCGGGCACAGAGGAGCAGTTCTTC	CASSLIKGLAGTEEQFF
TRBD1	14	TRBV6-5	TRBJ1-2	TGTGCCAGCGGCTTCGACAGGGTGGGTTCTGGCTACACCTTC	CASGFDRVGSGYTF
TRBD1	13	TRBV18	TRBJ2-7	TGTGCCAGCTCATCTACAGGGGGAGGCGAGCAGTACTTC	CASSSTGGGEQYF
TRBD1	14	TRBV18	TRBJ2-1	TGTGCCAGCACTGGGACAGGGGGCTACAATGAGCAGTTCTTC	CASTGTGGYNEQFF
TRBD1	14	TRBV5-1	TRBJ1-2	TGCGCCGCCCGGGGACAGGGGTTTAACTATGGCTACACCTTC	CAARGQGFNYGYTF
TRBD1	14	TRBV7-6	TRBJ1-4	TGTGCCAGCAGCTCCGGGACAGCCGAGGGAAAACTGTTTTTT	CASSSGTAEGKLFF
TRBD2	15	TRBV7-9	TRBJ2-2	TGTGCCAGCAGCTTACGGTGGGGAGGGACCGGGGAGCTGTTTTTT	CASSLRWGGTGELFF
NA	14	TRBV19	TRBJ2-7	TGTGCCAGTAGGATAGCGTTCAGCTCCTACGAGCAGTACTTC	CASRIAFSSYEQYF
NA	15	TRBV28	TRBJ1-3	TGTGCCAGCGAAAACGGGGGAAACTCTGGAAACACCATATATTTT	CASENGGNSGNTIYF
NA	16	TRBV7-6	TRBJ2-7	TGTGCCAGCAGCTTATATGCAGGGGCGATTTCCTACGAGCAGTACTTC	CASSLYAGAISYEQYF
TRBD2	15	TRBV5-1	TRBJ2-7	TGCGCCAGCAGCTTAAAAGCGGGGGGGCCCCACGAGCAGTACTTC	CASSLKAGGPHEQYF
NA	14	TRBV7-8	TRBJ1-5	TGTGCCAGCAGCTTGAAGGAGGGTCATCAGCCCCAGCATTTT	CASSLKEGHQPQHF
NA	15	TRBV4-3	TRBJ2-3	TGCGCCAGCAGCCAAGTGTCGACAGTTGCCGGCACGCAGTATTTT	CASSQVSTVAGTQYF
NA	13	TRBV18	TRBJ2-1	TGTGCCAGCTCACCACCGACACTGGATGAGCAGTTCTTC	CASSPPTLDEQFF
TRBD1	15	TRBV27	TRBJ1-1	TGTGCCAGCAGTTCTCAGGGGACAGGGAATACTGAAGCTTTCTTT	CASSSQGTGNTEAFF
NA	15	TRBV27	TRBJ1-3	TGTGCCAGCAGTTTATCGCCGAGATCTGGAAACACCATATATTTT	CASSLSPRSGNTIYF